This T cell receptor (beta chain) emerged from a study of blood T cell repertoires in COVID-19. The overall study: Specimens from acute and convalescent COVID-19 originated in the United States, Italy and Spain. PBMCs, B-cell-depleted T cells, or T cells provided the cDNA or gDNA that made up the material.

In the source study's methods: From reference gene primer amplification, estimates of nucleated cell counts were derived. TCRdb's copy holds only in-frame clones and misses some; the assay was immunoSEQ multiplex PCR. V and J calls plus clone size are reproduced from that table; the DNA served to infer D and trimming. Among 23,000 or so clones listed, 80% to 90% were seen once. The length of the CDR3 is 13 residues. Trimming shortened V by 0 bases and J by 4 bases, and 5 bases separated the two germline ends. Germline CDR1 SGHKS, CDR2 YYEKEE (reference sequence). Only a few counts were recorded for this clone.

The V gene is TRBV5-5, the J gene TRBJ2-1, with D unclear. The sequencing sample was made of peripheral blood. The clonotype originates from a human donor in a cohort sampled during active COVID-19. The CDR3 DNA is TGTGCCAGCAGCTTGGACCAGTACAATGAGCAGTTCTTC. Protein: CASSLDQYNEQFF.